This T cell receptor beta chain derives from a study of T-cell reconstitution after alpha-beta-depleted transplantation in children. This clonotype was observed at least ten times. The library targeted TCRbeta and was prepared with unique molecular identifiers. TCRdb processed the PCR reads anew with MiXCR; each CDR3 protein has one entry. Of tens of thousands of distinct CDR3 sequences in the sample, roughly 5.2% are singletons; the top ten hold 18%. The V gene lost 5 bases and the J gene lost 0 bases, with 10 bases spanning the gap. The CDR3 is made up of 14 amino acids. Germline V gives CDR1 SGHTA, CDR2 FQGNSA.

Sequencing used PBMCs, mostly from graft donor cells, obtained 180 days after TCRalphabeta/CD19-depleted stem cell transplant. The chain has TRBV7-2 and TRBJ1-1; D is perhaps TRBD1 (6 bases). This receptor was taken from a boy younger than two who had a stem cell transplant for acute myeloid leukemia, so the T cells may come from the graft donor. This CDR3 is CASSQGQMNTEAFF. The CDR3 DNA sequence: TGTGCCAGCAGCCAGGGACAAATGAACACTGAAGCTTTCTTT.